Sequencing of this TCR beta chain was carried out in a study of T cell repertoires in cytomegalovirus infection (dated by TCRdb to the late 2010s). Background for the entire study: Donor HLA type was relevant to the analysis, as public TCR beta signatures indicated carriage of CMV infection together with the matching HLA type.

The CDR3 contains 15 residues, cysteine and phenylalanine counted. The sequence is cut down to CDR3 DNA, 45 bases in frame from base 1. The germline V gene (reference sequence) gives CDR1 as SGHKS and CDR2 as YYEKEE. Notes on this clonotype: The target of this receptor is not known. This clone may be a read error of a much larger clone one base away.

What the authors observed across the whole study: The ex vivo response was dominated by HLA-C-restricted CMV-specific TCR beta clonotypes, which also provided the single most frequent clonotype in two of eight donors. Cumulative frequency of public TCR beta family members discriminated carriers of CMV infection plus the relevant HLA type in this cohort and an independent approximately 370-donor cohort.

The sequencing machine was an Illumina HiSeq 1500. Using fastp trimming at Q25 and MiXCR clonotype assembly, TCRdb reanalyzed the public sequencing data and kept in-frame beta chains. When rows share a CDR3 protein, they turn into one entry using the most common DNA and genes. The sample table contains 560,000 or so distinct CDR3 sequences; only one count was recorded for 15% to 20% of them. Jointly, the top ten make up 20% to 30% of the sample. The rearrangement joined TRBV5-5 to TRBJ2-7, with 8 bases matching TRBD1. Sequencing was done on a sample of CD8+ T cells from PBMCs. The clonotype was recovered from a human donor in good health (CMV status not recorded). Some clones in this sample may be carry-over from other donors' samples. CDR3 loop: CASSEATGALYAQYF. The sequenced DNA: TGTGCCAGCAGCGAGGCGACAGGGGCCCTCTACGCGCAGTACTTC.